Each of the 18 T cell receptor beta chains below was sequenced from the same sample in a study of post-analysis software for immune sequencing data. No cognate antigen is known for these TCRs. Overall study results and limits: Patients showed TRBV5-6, TRBV5-1 and TRBV20-1 among four to six TRBV segments more frequent than in controls.

The TCR beta cDNA libraries carried unique molecular identifiers. TCRdb processed the PCR reads anew with MiXCR; each CDR3 protein has one entry. The sample shows almost 700,000 distinct CDR3 sequences, approximately 60% of them seen only once. Sequenced material: blood. These receptors came from a girl aged 2-10 years with multiple sclerosis.

The chain recombines TRBV7-9 with TRBJ1-2; possibly TRBD1 for D (5 bases). V was shortened by 5 bases and J by 2 bases, with 18 bases between the two germline ends. CDR1 is SEHNR, CDR2 FQNEAQ, per germline (reference sequence). The CDR3 runs to 16 residues. The CDR3 region is CASSHSGTVLNYGYTF. The CDR3 DNA follows: TGTGCCAGCAGCCATTCGGGGACCGTCCTAAACTATGGCTACACCTTC.

The chain couples TRBV15 to TRBJ2-7, with D tentatively TRBD1 or TRBD2 (5 bases each). Trimming took 1 base from V and 3 from J, leaving 13 bases between them. Germline assignment: CDR1 LNHNV and CDR2 YYDKDF (reference sequence). The CDR3 is 15 amino acids. The CDR3 spells CATSRAGTSFYEQYF. The CDR3 DNA reads TGTGCCACCAGCAGAGCCGGGACCTCATTCTACGAGCAGTACTTC.

This clonotype was detected only a few times. This chain uses TRBV7-6 with TRBJ2-5; D gene uncertain. This CDR3 spans 13 amino acids. V dropped 4 bases and J dropped 4 bases, with 10 bases sitting between them. CDR1 and CDR2 from the germline V gene are SGHVS and FNYEAQ. The CDR3 spells CASSSPTPETQYF. As DNA, the CDR3 is TGTGCCAGCAGCTCCCCAACCCCAGAGACCCAGTACTTC. Based on the CDR3 plus reference TRBV7-6 and TRBJ2-5, the full variable domain is GAGVSQSPRYKVTKRGQDVALRCDPISGHVSLYWYRQALGQGPEFLTYFNYEAQQDKSGLPNDRFSAERPEGSISTLTIQRTEQRDSAMYRCASSSPTPETQYFGPGTRLLVL.

This clonotype occurred a few times. The chain employs TRBV9 and TRBJ2-7; D unclear. CDR1 and CDR2 from the germline V gene are SGDLS and YYNGEE. The CDR3 is 12 residues long. V lost 0 bases and J lost 7, with 8 bases in between. CDR3 in DNA: TGTGCCAGCAGCGTAGAGGTCCGGGAGCAGTACTTC. Its translation is CASSVEVREQYF.

This clonotype was recorded a few times. The chain joins TRBV18 to TRBJ2-3; a weak D match, TRBD2 (6 bases). This CDR3 contains 15 residues. Germline values: CDR1 KGHSH, CDR2 LQKENI. Between the trimmed V and J ends, which lost 1 base and 0 bases, there was a span of 8 bases. The CDR3: CASSPRGASTDTQYF. The DNA of the CDR3 is TGTGCCAGCTCACCACGCGGGGCTAGCACAGATACGCAGTATTTT.

The rearrangement uses TRBV5-1 and TRBJ2-7; D is possibly TRBD2 (6 bases). The V and J ends lost 7 bases and 5 bases respectively, with 16 bases between them. Germline V gene sequence: CDR1 SGHRS, CDR2 YFSETQ. The CDR3 is made up of 13 amino acids. The CDR3 reads CASHKAGSNEQYF. The CDR3 coding sequence is TGCGCCAGCCACAAGGCGGGGTCCAACGAGCAGTACTTC.

CDR3 nucleotide sequence: TGTGCCAGCAGTGCGGAGCGGGGGGGCCTAGAGACCCAGTACTTC. As protein: CASSAERGGLETQYF. The rearrangement uses TRBV2 and TRBJ2-5; 10 nucleotides align to TRBD2. J lost 4 bases, V lost 4 bases, and 6 bases had no gene match. The length of the CDR3 is 15 residues. Germline-derived CDR1 and CDR2 are SNHLY and FYNNEI.

This sequence joins TRBV21-1 and TRBJ2-1; the table's D call, TRBD2, was not checked against the DNA. TRBV21-1 is annotated as a pseudogene. The CDR3 has 14 amino acids. The CDR3 sequence: CASIGLAVYNEQFF. The DNA for the CDR3 is TGTGCCAGCATTGGACTAGCAGTCTACAATGAGCAGTTCTTC.

The chain links TRBV15 to TRBJ2-5, with 8 bases lining up with TRBD1. The germline CDR1 and CDR2 sequences are LNHNV and YYDKDF (reference sequence). V was clipped by 2 bases and J by 3 bases; unmatched bases: 2. The CDR3 is 14 amino acids. The CDR3 loop is CATSRKDREETQYF. The CDR3 DNA reads as TGTGCCACCAGCAGAAAGGACAGGGAAGAGACCCAGTACTTC. The full variable domain, its missing parts supplied by reference TRBV15 and TRBJ2-5, is DAMVIQNPRYQVTQFGKPVTLSCSQTLNHNVMYWYQQKSSQAPKLLFHYYDKDFNNEADTPDNFQSRRPNTSFCFLDIRSPGLGDTAMYLCATSRKDREETQYFGPGTRLLVL.

This chain connects TRBV20-1 to TRBJ1-2, with D perhaps TRBD1 (6 bases). The CDR3 consists of 15 residues. Germline CDR1 and CDR2: DFQATT and SNEGSKA (reference sequence). V was cut by 3 bases and J by 4 bases, with 18 bases left in between. CDR3 region: CSARDPLQGVYGYTF. CDR3 bases: TGCAGTGCTAGGGACCCTCTACAGGGAGTCTATGGCTACACCTTC.

The chain couples TRBV20-1 to TRBJ2-1, with D tentatively TRBD2 (5 bases). The CDR3 is made up of 14 amino acids. Trimming cost V 5 bases and J 6 bases, with 17 bases left between them. In germline, CDR1 is DFQATT, CDR2 SNEGSKA (reference sequence). In DNA, the CDR3 is TGCAGTGCTGAAGGTAGAGGCCGGGGCAATGAGCAGTTCTTC. It is translated as CSAEGRGRGNEQFF.

The V and J genes are TRBV12-3 or TRBV12-4 and TRBJ2-5; 12 nucleotides agree with TRBD2. The CDR3 loop spans 16 amino acids. J gave up 11 bases and V 2 bases, and 12 bases lay outside the gene matches. CDR3 sequence (DNA): TGTGCCAGCAGTTTAAGTTCGCTAGCGGGAGGGAAGGGGCAGTACTTC. This codes for CASSLSSLAGGKGQYF.

The chain joins TRBV12-3 or TRBV12-4 to TRBJ2-1; either TRBD1 or TRBD2 may supply D (6 bases each). The ends were cut back, 1 base at V and 1 base at J, with 17 bases in the middle. The CDR3 loop spans 18 amino acids. CDR3 in DNA: TGTGCCAGCAGTTTAGTAGTAGGGGGAGGTGTGTCCTACAATGAGCAGTTCTTC. This codes for CASSLVVGGGVSYNEQFF.

This clonotype was seen a handful of times. This rearrangement joins TRBV20-1 to TRBJ2-3; a possible D gene is TRBD2 (6 bases). The CDR3 covers 13 residues. Trimming removed 5 bases from V and 2 bases from J, with 11 bases in between. From germline, CDR1 is DFQATT and CDR2 SNEGSKA (reference sequence). The CDR3 DNA follows: TGCAGTGCTGCGGGGCGTAACACAGATACGCAGTATTTT. Protein: CSAAGRNTDTQYF.

V is TRBV5-1 and J is TRBJ1-1; D remains unclear. The CDR3 is 12 residues long. Germline values: CDR1 SGHRS, CDR2 YFSETQ. V was shortened by 7 bases and J by 2 bases, with 9 bases between the two germline ends. CDR3 protein: CASAESNTEAFF. DNA of the CDR3: TGCGCCAGCGCGGAAAGTAACACTGAAGCTTTCTTT. The full variable domain, with the rest looked up from reference TRBV5-1 and TRBJ1-1, is KAGVTQTPRYLIKTRGQQVTLSCSPISGHRSVSWYQQTPGQGLQFLFEYFSETQRNKGNFPGRFSGRQFSNSRSEMNVSTLELGDSALYLCASAESNTEAFFGQGTRLTVV.

V and J are TRBV12-3 or TRBV12-4 and TRBJ1-2; TRBD1 aligns across 7 bases. The V segment lost 6 bases and the J segment 7 bases; nucleotides outside the gene matches: 8. This CDR3 has 13 amino acids. CDR3 sequence (DNA): TGTGCCAGCAGCTCCAGGGGGGCGGGTGGCTACACCTTC. Translating it yields CASSSRGAGGYTF.

The chain carries TRBV6-5 and TRBJ1-1, with D maybe TRBD1 (5 bases). Looked up from germline, CDR1 is MNHEY and CDR2 is SVGAGI. The V and J ends lost 2 bases and 1 base respectively, with 14 bases between them. The CDR3 contains 16 residues. The CDR3 sequence is CASSYGKGRGNTEAFF. In DNA, the CDR3 is TGTGCCAGCAGTTACGGGAAAGGAAGGGGGAACACTGAAGCTTTCTTT.

The chain couples TRBV20-1 to TRBJ2-5; 8 positions match TRBD2. The CDR3 has 13 amino acids. Germline trimming cut 2 bases from V and 3 bases from J; bases unmatched to any gene: 2. Germline V gives CDR1 DFQATT, CDR2 SNEGSKA (reference sequence). CDR3 protein: CSARRGGEETQYF. DNA for the CDR3: TGCAGTGCTAGACGGGGGGGGGAAGAGACCCAGTACTTC.